This T cell receptor (beta chain) was documented in a study of stem cell transplantation in POMP-related autoinflammatory disease. Study context: Defective thymoproteasomes were hypothesized to impair CD8+ T-cell positive selection.

TCRdb's table, derived via immunoSEQ multiplex PCR, lists solely in-frame clones and lacks some. The data contain about 68,000 clones, approximately 90% of them singletons. Whole-study findings and limits: A trend toward lower repertoire diversity and greater clonality appeared in every analyzed T-cell subset of PRAID patients.

The CDR3 length is 16 residues. The V end was cut by 4 bases, the J end by 2 bases, with 15 bases between. Per germline, CDR1 LNHDA and CDR2 SQIVND (reference sequence). Note on this clone: Its antigen is currently unknown.

J is TRBJ1-5 and V is TRBV19, with D possibly being TRBD1 (5 bases). The sequencing here drew on CD4+ T cells from PBMCs, taken after stem cell transplantation. The sequence derives from a human patient with POMP-related autoinflammation and immune dysregulation (PRAID). Some of the T cells might come from the graft donor. CDR3 nucleotides: TGTGCCAGTAGTAGAAGGGGCAGGGAGCGCAATCAGCCCCAGCATTTT. Translation gives CASSRRGRERNQPQHF.